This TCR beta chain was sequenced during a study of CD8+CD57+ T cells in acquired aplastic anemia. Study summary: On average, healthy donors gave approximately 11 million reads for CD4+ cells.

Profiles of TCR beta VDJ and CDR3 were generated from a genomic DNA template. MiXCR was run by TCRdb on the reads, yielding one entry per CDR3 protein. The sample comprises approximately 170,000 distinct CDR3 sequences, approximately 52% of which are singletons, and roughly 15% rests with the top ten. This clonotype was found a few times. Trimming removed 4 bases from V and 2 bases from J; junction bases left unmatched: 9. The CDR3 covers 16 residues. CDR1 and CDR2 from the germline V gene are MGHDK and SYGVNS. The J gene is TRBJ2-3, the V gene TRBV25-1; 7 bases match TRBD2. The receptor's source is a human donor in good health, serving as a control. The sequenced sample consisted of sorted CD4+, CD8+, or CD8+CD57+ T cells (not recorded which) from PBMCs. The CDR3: CASSALGEGNTDTQYF. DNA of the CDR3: TGTGCCAGCAGTGCCCTTGGGGAGGGCAACACAGATACGCAGTATTTT.